The 15 T cell receptor beta chains below come from one sample, sequenced in a study of regulatory T cells in long-lasting Graves disease. Libraries of TCR beta came from iRepertoire HTBI primers plus Arm-PCR of CDR3 regions. TCRdb called the multiplex PCR reads again in MiXCR, with one record for every CDR3 protein. There are fewer than 400,000 distinct CDR3 sequences in the sample; roughly 21% occur only once, and 29% lies in the top ten. Time point noted: persistent/refractory GD, antithyroid drugs over 5 years with positive TRAb. PBMC-extracted RNA yielded the TCR library. Material: peripheral blood mononuclear cells (PBMCs), obtained when the disease was refractory, from a patient treated with antithyroid drugs. The receptors stem from a female donor with Graves disease.

This clonotype was detected only a few times. The chain is built from TRBV3-1 and TRBJ2-7, with TRBD1 matching over 10 bases. Germline V gives CDR1 LGHDT, CDR2 YNNKEL (reference sequence). CDR3 length: 16 residues. V lost 1 base to trimming and J lost 7 bases; unmatched junction nucleotides: 10. Here the CDR3 DNA reads TGTGCCAGCAGCCAAGGCCCCGGGACAGGGGCAGGGGAGCAGTACTTC. It encodes CASSQGPGTGAGEQYF.

This clonotype was counted at least ten times. As DNA, the CDR3 is TGTGCCATCCGCGGAACAGGGGCGGACAATCAGCCCCAGCATTTT. It yields the protein CAIRGTGADNQPQHF. The chain recombines TRBV10-3 with TRBJ1-5; the match to TRBD1 covers 7 bases. The CDR3 is made up of 15 amino acids. The germline CDR1 and CDR2 sequences are ENHRY and SYGVKD. V trimming: 8 bases; J trimming: 3 bases; junction bases outside the gene matches: 10.

Details on this clonotype: Possible read error: a much larger clone is one base away. The V call is TRBV4-3, the J call TRBJ1-2; 8 nucleotides match TRBD1. The CDR3 spans 14 residues. Trimming cost V 4 bases and J 3 bases; bases outside gene matches: 4. The germline CDR1 and CDR2 sequences are LGHNA and YSLEER. The CDR3 spells CASSRADRDYGYTF. The CDR3 DNA is TGCGCCAGCAGCCGTGCGGACAGGGACTATGGCTACACCTTC.

Only a few counts were recorded for this clonotype. J is TRBJ2-7 and V is TRBV18; D unclear. Between the trimmed V and J ends, which lost 2 bases and 0 bases, there was a span of 11 bases. There are 15 residues in the CDR3. CDR1 is KGHSH and CDR2 is LQKENI in the germline V gene. The CDR3: CASSPGQVPSYEQYF. The CDR3 DNA is TGTGCCAGCTCACCAGGGCAGGTCCCCTCCTACGAGCAGTACTTC.

This sequence joins TRBV6-1 and TRBJ2-2; D is unclear. The CDR3 covers 13 residues. Trimming cost V 8 bases and J 11 bases, with 18 bases left between them. Germline CDR1 reads MNHNS; CDR2 reads SASEGT. The CDR3 DNA is TGTGCCAGCCAATCGTTACAAATTAGCGAGCTGTTTTTT. The encoded protein is CASQSLQISELFF.

V and J are TRBV4-1 and TRBJ2-7; 7 nucleotides agree with TRBD1. The junction had 14 bases not matched to a gene; V was cut back by 4 bases and J by 5 bases. In germline, CDR1 is MGHRA, CDR2 YSYEKL. The CDR3 has 16 amino acids. This CDR3 reads CASSPLRQGSKDEQYF. The CDR3 bases are TGCGCCAGCAGCCCTTTGCGACAGGGCAGTAAGGACGAGCAGTACTTC.

V usage is TRBV20-1 and J usage is TRBJ1-6, with D perhaps matching TRBD1 (5 bases). There are 10 residues in the CDR3. From germline, CDR1 is DFQATT and CDR2 SNEGSKA (reference sequence). The germline V and J ends were trimmed by 6 bases and 12 bases, with 9 bases remaining between them. The DNA for the CDR3 is TGCAGTGCCCGTAGGGGACCCCTCCACTTT. Translation: CSARRGPLHF.

The DNA for the CDR3 is TGTGCCAGCAGCTTAGCTCGTTCGCGGCAGGGGGCTTACGAGCAGTACTTC. Protein product: CASSLARSRQGAYEQYF. The chain links TRBV7-2 to TRBJ2-7; 8 positions agree with TRBD1. Germline V gene lookup returns CDR1 SGHTA and CDR2 FQGNSA. Trimming cost V 0 bases and J 4 bases; bases outside gene matches: 11. The CDR3 is 17 residues long.

The rearrangement uses TRBV7-9 and TRBJ2-2; no firm D call. CDR1 and CDR2 (germline): SEHNR, FQNEAQ (reference sequence). Trimming shortened V by 5 bases and J by 7 bases, and 26 bases separated the two germline ends. CDR3 length: 18 residues. For the CDR3, the DNA is TGTGCCAGCAGCCCGTCGAACTGGTACACTTATCCAGGCGGGGAGCTGTTTTTT. Protein sequence: CASSPSNWYTYPGGELFF.

The CDR3 DNA sequence: TGCGCCAGCAGCCAAGCCCTTCCCGGACTGGCGTTATACGAGCAGTACTTC. This gives the protein CASSQALPGLALYEQYF. The chain has TRBV4-1 and TRBJ2-7; perhaps TRBD2 as D (5 bases). The CDR3 extends over 17 amino acids. Germline V CDR1 and CDR2: MGHRA, YSYEKL. Trimming removed 1 base at V and 4 bases at J, with 20 bases between.

This clonotype was counted at least ten times. Written as DNA, the CDR3 is TGTGCCAGCGGGCGCAACCAAGAGACCCAGTACTTC. It is translated as CASGRNQETQYF. The V and J genes are TRBV3-1 and TRBJ2-5; no clear D gene. Germline assignment: CDR1 LGHDT and CDR2 YNNKEL (reference sequence). The germline V and J ends were trimmed by 8 bases and 0 bases, with 7 bases remaining between them. The CDR3 covers 12 residues.

The table lists this clonotype with a few counts. V gene TRBV4-1 combines with J gene TRBJ2-7; a possible D gene is TRBD1 (6 bases). V lost 1 base and J lost 0, with 13 bases in between. Per the germline V gene, CDR1 is MGHRA and CDR2 is YSYEKL. The CDR3 spans 16 residues. The CDR3 DNA follows: TGCGCCAGCAGCCAAGGCCCCCGGGACACCTCCTACGAGCAGTACTTC. Translation gives CASSQGPRDTSYEQYF.

This clonotype was counted at least ten times. The chain uses TRBV28 and TRBJ2-5; 10 nucleotides match TRBD2. Germline V gives CDR1 MDHEN, CDR2 SYDVKM. This CDR3 is 17 amino acids long. The V segment lost 5 bases and the J segment 0 bases; nucleotides outside the gene matches: 9. The CDR3: CASSTLTSGPNQETQYF. CDR3 nucleotide sequence: TGTGCCAGCAGTACGTTGACTAGCGGGCCAAACCAAGAGACCCAGTACTTC.

The sample holds a few counts of this clonotype. DNA for the CDR3: TGTGCCAGCAGCGTAGGCGGCTCCACGGGGGAAAAACTGTTTTTT. It is translated as CASSVGGSTGEKLFF. V gene TRBV9 combines with J gene TRBJ1-4; D unresolved. The CDR3 is 15 amino acids. CDR1 and CDR2 (germline): SGDLS, YYNGEE. Trimming left V 0 bases short and J 8 bases short, with 14 bases between.

This sequence joins TRBV7-9 and TRBJ2-2; D uncertain. This CDR3 has 16 residues. The V end lost 1 base, the J end lost 0 bases, and 9 bases lay between the germline ends. Germline V gene data show CDR1 as SEHNR and CDR2 as FQNEAQ (reference sequence). The CDR3 loop reads CASSLVFGANTGELFF. CDR3 coding DNA: TGTGCCAGCAGCTTAGTTTTTGGTGCGAACACCGGGGAGCTGTTTTTT.